The 30 T cell receptor beta chains listed next were all sequenced from one sample in a study of T cell changes during pregnancy in multiple sclerosis. Data came from immunoSEQ multiplex PCR; TCRdb stores just in-frame clones and leaves some out. The sample carries 55,000 to 75,000 clones, approximately 94% recorded once. This specimen consisted of CD8+ T cells from peripheral blood mononuclear cells, obtained in the second trimester of pregnancy. The receptor source for this set is a female donor with multiple sclerosis, enrolled in a pregnancy study.

The CDR3 is CASSRPGGSYEQYF. The CDR3 nucleotides read TGTGCCAGCAGCCGGCCGGGGGGATCCTACGAGCAGTACTTC. The chain is built from TRBV7-9 and TRBJ2-7, with 7 bases matching TRBD2. The germline CDR1 and CDR2 sequences are SEHNR and FQNEAQ (reference sequence). Trimming took 5 bases from V and 1 from J; bases not matched to a gene: 5. CDR3 size: 14 residues.

The chain has TRBV2 and TRBJ1-5, with D perhaps TRBD1 (6 bases). V lost 5 bases and J lost 3, with 11 bases in between. CDR3 length: 14 residues. Germline V gives CDR1 SNHLY, CDR2 FYNNEI. CDR3 sequence (DNA): TGTGCCAGCAGTCCCGGACAGTCCAATCAGCCCCAGCATTTT. It codes for CASSPGQSNQPQHF.

V gene TRBV12-5 combines with J gene TRBJ1-2; a possible D gene is TRBD1 (6 bases). From germline, CDR1 is LGHNT and CDR2 FRNRAP. The CDR3 is 13 residues long. The germline V and J ends were trimmed by 5 bases and 8 bases, with 15 bases remaining between them. The CDR3: CASGPGDVTGYTF. CDR3 nucleotide sequence: TGTGCTAGTGGTCCAGGGGACGTGACGGGCTACACCTTC.

The CDR3 DNA is TGTGCCAGCAGTCCCCTGGGCAGGGGTCGGGAAAAACTGTTTTTT. It encodes CASSPLGRGREKLFF. V usage is TRBV28 and J usage is TRBJ1-4; D is perhaps TRBD1 (6 bases). Trimming shortened V by 5 bases and J by 8 bases, and 18 bases separated the two germline ends. The CDR3 spans 15 residues. Germline assignment: CDR1 MDHEN and CDR2 SYDVKM.

The chain employs TRBV7-9 and TRBJ2-5; 7 bases agree with TRBD1. The CDR3 totals 13 residues. Germline V gene data show CDR1 as SEHNR and CDR2 as FQNEAQ (reference sequence). Trimming removed 7 bases from V and 7 bases from J; junction bases left unmatched: 9. CDR3 in DNA: TGTGCCAGCACCGTGACAGGGTCTCGGACCCAGTACTTC. Its protein is CASTVTGSRTQYF.

This chain connects TRBV2 to TRBJ1-2, with D uncertain. V was cut by 10 bases and J by 7 bases, with 25 bases left in between. Germline lookup yields CDR1 SNHLY and CDR2 FYNNEI. This CDR3 spans 15 amino acids. The DNA for the CDR3 is TGTGCCATCTCCCCACGGAGCAGAACTATGGGTGGCTACACCTTC. This gives the protein CAISPRSRTMGGYTF.

The chain employs TRBV18 and TRBJ2-3, with a possible D match to TRBD2 (5 bases). The germline CDR1 and CDR2 sequences are KGHSH and LQKENI. The V gene lost 3 bases and the J gene lost 4 bases, with 14 bases spanning the gap. The CDR3 has 15 residues. The CDR3 DNA is TGTGCCAGCTCACCGAGCACCGGAGGCTCAGATACGCAGTATTTT. Translating gives CASSPSTGGSDTQYF. The variable domain in full, with the rest retrieved from reference TRBV18 and TRBJ2-3, is NAGVMQNPRHLVRRRGQEARLRCSPMKGHSHVYWYRQLPEEGLKFMVYLQKENIIDESGMPKERFSAEFPKEGPSILRIQQVVRGDSAAYFCASSPSTGGSDTQYFGPGTRLTVL.

The CDR3, as DNA: TGTGCCAGCAGCTTAATTCCTAGCGGGAATGAGCAGTTCTTC. This translates into CASSLIPSGNEQFF. The V gene is TRBV5-5, the J gene TRBJ2-1; 8 bases are a match to TRBD2. V shed 2 bases and J 7 bases; nucleotides not matched to a gene: 5. This CDR3 has 14 residues. From germline, CDR1 is SGHKS and CDR2 YYEKEE (reference sequence).

The genes are TRBV6-4 and TRBJ1-2; D is possibly TRBD1 (6 bases). CDR3 length equals 13 residues. Germline values: CDR1 MRHNA, CDR2 SNTAGT. V was pared by 2 bases and J by 8 bases, with 12 bases between. The chain's CDR3 is CASSDIDRIGYTF. In DNA form, the CDR3 reads TGTGCCAGCAGTGACATCGACAGGATCGGCTACACCTTC.

The J gene is TRBJ2-3, the V gene TRBV7-9; TRBD2 might be the D (6 bases). CDR1 is SEHNR and CDR2 is FQNEAQ in the germline V gene (reference sequence). The CDR3 is 13 residues long. Trimming cost V 6 bases and J 1 base, with 8 bases left between them. CDR3 in amino acids: CASRREGTDTQYF. The CDR3 DNA is TGTGCCAGCAGAAGGGAGGGCACAGATACGCAGTATTTT.

The chain carries TRBV5-4 and TRBJ2-5, with TRBD2 identical over 14 bases. This CDR3 is built from 18 residues. Looked up from germline, CDR1 is SGHNT and CDR2 is YYREEE (reference sequence). V was pared by 3 bases and J by 4 bases, with 11 bases of the junction left unmatched. CDR3: CASSWGEGLAGVAETQYF. The CDR3 nucleotides are TGTGCCAGCAGCTGGGGGGAGGGACTAGCGGGAGTAGCAGAGACCCAGTACTTC.

The chain joins TRBV9 to TRBJ2-1, with 7 bases aligning to TRBD2. This CDR3 has 15 residues. Trimming took 9 bases from V and 5 from J; bases not matched to a gene: 14. The germline V gene has CDR1 SGDLS and CDR2 YYNGEE. The CDR3 coding sequence is TGTGCCACCTCAACCGGCGGGGGAGGGAACAATGAGCAGTTCTTC. It encodes CATSTGGGGNNEQFF. The full variable domain, with the rest looked up from reference TRBV9 and TRBJ2-1, is DSGVTQTPKHLITATGQRVTLRCSPRSGDLSVYWYQQSLDQGLQFLIQYYNGEERAKGNILERFSAQQFPDLHSELNLSSLELGDSALYFCATSTGGGGNNEQFFGPGTRLTVL.

J is TRBJ2-3 and V is TRBV7-2; TRBD2 agrees at 10 bases. With V trimmed by 5 bases and J by 0 bases, 5 bases remained unmatched. Germline V gene data show CDR1 as SGHTA and CDR2 as FQGNSA. This CDR3 is built from 16 residues. This CDR3 reads CASSLTSGASTDTQYF. The CDR3 coding sequence is TGTGCCAGCAGCCTCACTAGCGGGGCTAGCACAGATACGCAGTATTTT.

This clone occurred once. This chain joins TRBV5-1 and TRBJ1-1, with D perhaps TRBD1 (5 bases). The CDR3 spans 12 residues. V shed 4 bases and J shed 4 bases, with 8 bases lying between them. CDR1 and CDR2 (germline): SGHRS, YFSETQ. DNA for the CDR3: TGCGCCAGCAGCAATAGGGGCACTGAAGCTTTCTTT. Translation gives CASSNRGTEAFF.

The V call is TRBV19, the J call TRBJ2-1; D might be TRBD1 (5 bases). CDR1 and CDR2 (germline): LNHDA, SQIVND (reference sequence). This CDR3 has 13 amino acids. V lost 7 bases and J lost 4, with 11 bases in between. CDR3 protein: CASTTTEYNEQFF. The CDR3 DNA follows: TGTGCCAGTACCACGACAGAATACAATGAGCAGTTCTTC. Full variable domain (rest looked up from reference TRBV19 and TRBJ2-1): DGGITQSPKYLFRKEGQNVTLSCEQNLNHDAMYWYRQDPGQGLRLIYYSQIVNDFQKGDIAEGYSVSREKKESFPLTVTSAQKNPTAFYLCASTTTEYNEQFFGPGTRLTVL.

This clone was seen a single time. The chain combines TRBV5-1 with TRBJ2-2; D unresolved. V was clipped by 2 bases and J by 4 bases, with 9 bases between them. This CDR3 region has 14 residues. The germline gives CDR1 SGHRS, CDR2 YFSETQ. DNA for the CDR3: TGCGCCAGCAGCTTATCCCCCTTCACCGGGGAGCTGTTTTTT. As protein: CASSLSPFTGELFF.

This chain joins TRBV19 and TRBJ1-5; 7 bases line up with TRBD1. The V gene's germline CDR1 is LNHDA and CDR2 SQIVND (reference sequence). CDR3 length: 15 residues. The V segment lost 6 bases and the J segment 0 bases; nucleotides outside the gene matches: 5. CDR3 in amino acids: CASSTTGASNQPQHF. The CDR3 coding sequence is TGTGCCAGTAGCACAACAGGGGCTAGCAATCAGCCCCAGCATTTT. Drawing the rest from reference TRBV19 and TRBJ1-5, the complete variable domain is DGGITQSPKYLFRKEGQNVTLSCEQNLNHDAMYWYRQDPGQGLRLIYYSQIVNDFQKGDIAEGYSVSREKKESFPLTVTSAQKNPTAFYLCASSTTGASNQPQHFGDGTRLSIL.

The chain recombines TRBV10-3 with TRBJ2-7; D possibly corresponds to TRBD2 (6 bases). Germline assignment: CDR1 ENHRY and CDR2 SYGVKD. Trimming removed 6 bases at V and 3 bases at J, with 15 bases between. The CDR3 totals 14 residues. The CDR3 sequence: CAIRPGTGSYEQYF. CDR3 DNA sequence: TGTGCCATCAGACCCGGGACTGGCAGCTACGAGCAGTACTTC.

This clone is a singleton in its sample. V and J are TRBV9 and TRBJ2-3, with unresolved D. V was shortened by 0 bases and J by 2 bases, with 10 bases between the two germline ends. Germline V lookup: CDR1 SGDLS, CDR2 YYNGEE. The CDR3 is made up of 15 amino acids. CDR3 sequence (DNA): TGTGCCAGCAGCGTAGGAGTACTACCCACAGATACGCAGTATTTT. Its translation: CASSVGVLPTDTQYF.

Written as DNA, the CDR3 is TGTGCCAGCAGTCTAGCGGGGGTGGCCTCCTACGAGCAGTACTTC. It translates to CASSLAGVASYEQYF. The rearrangement uses TRBV27 and TRBJ2-7, with 10 positions matching TRBD2. Germline loops: CDR1 MNHEY, CDR2 SMNVEV (reference sequence). Trimming took 5 bases from V and 0 from J; bases not matched to a gene: 4. CDR3 size: 15 residues.

Only one count was recorded for this clone. V gene TRBV9 combines with J gene TRBJ2-7; D might be TRBD1 (5 bases). The CDR3 sequence is 14 residues long. Trimming pared 0 bases from V and 2 bases from J, leaving 9 bases between. Per the germline V gene, CDR1 is SGDLS and CDR2 is YYNGEE. CDR3 in amino acids: CASSVAPGTYEQYF. The CDR3, as DNA: TGTGCCAGCAGCGTAGCCCCAGGGACCTACGAGCAGTACTTC.

The V and J genes are TRBV5-1 and TRBJ2-1, with a tentative D call TRBD2 (5 bases). The germline V gene encodes CDR1 SGHRS and CDR2 YFSETQ. The CDR3 contains 13 residues. The V end lost 2 bases, the J end lost 5 bases, and 8 bases lay between the germline ends. The CDR3 here is CASSFTADNEQFF. The CDR3 nucleotides read TGCGCCAGCAGCTTCACAGCGGACAATGAGCAGTTCTTC.

The chain has TRBV15 and TRBJ2-7; tentatively, D is TRBD2 (7 bases). Deletions cut 8 bases from V and 2 bases from J, with 13 bases between. The CDR3 totals 13 residues. Looked up from germline, CDR1 is LNHNV and CDR2 is YYDKDF (reference sequence). The CDR3 sequence is CATGGDTAYEQYF. CDR3 nucleotides: TGTGCCACCGGGGGGGACACAGCCTACGAGCAGTACTTC. Looking up the rest from reference TRBV15 and TRBJ2-7 gives the full variable domain: DAMVIQNPRYQVTQFGKPVTLSCSQTLNHNVMYWYQQKSSQAPKLLFHYYDKDFNNEADTPDNFQSRRPNTSFCFLDIRSPGLGDTAMYLCATGGDTAYEQYFGPGTRLTVT.

The chain is built from TRBV27 and TRBJ2-7; D is uncertain. Trimming stripped 5 bases from V and 3 bases from J, with 8 bases between. From germline, CDR1 is MNHEY and CDR2 SMNVEV (reference sequence). There are 12 residues in the CDR3. CDR3 DNA: TGTGCCAGCAGTGGGCGCCGCTACGAGCAGTACTTC. Translation: CASSGRRYEQYF.

The CDR3 DNA sequence: TGTGCCAGCCGGTCGGGTCTTAGCTCCTACGAGCAGTACTTC. Its translation is CASRSGLSSYEQYF. This chain joins TRBV27 and TRBJ2-7, with D unclear. The CDR3 length is 14 residues. Germline CDR1 MNHEY, CDR2 SMNVEV (reference sequence). Trimming stripped 8 bases from V and 0 bases from J, with 14 bases between.

V usage is TRBV5-6 and J usage is TRBJ2-7; TRBD1 might be the D (5 bases). V was cut by 4 bases and J by 0 bases, with 11 bases left in between. This CDR3 is built from 14 residues. Germline CDR1 reads SGHDT; CDR2 reads YYEEEE. The CDR3 sequence is CASSTGHVSYEQYF. The CDR3, as DNA: TGTGCCAGCAGCACCGGACACGTCTCCTACGAGCAGTACTTC.

V is TRBV7-3 and J is TRBJ2-7; 10 bases fit TRBD1. The CDR3 is 15 residues long. The germline V gene has CDR1 SGHTA and CDR2 FQGTGA. The V and J ends lost 4 bases and 6 bases, in that order; junction bases with no gene match: 9. The CDR3 loop reads CASSSVGTGAAEQYF. Here the CDR3 DNA reads TGTGCCAGCAGCTCAGTGGGGACAGGGGCGGCCGAGCAGTACTTC.

The gene calls are TRBV15 and TRBJ1-1; D not resolved. Per germline, CDR1 LNHNV and CDR2 YYDKDF (reference sequence). The V and J ends lost 1 base and 3 bases respectively, with 9 bases between them. The CDR3 is made up of 14 amino acids. CDR3 region: CATSRVARDTEAFF. CDR3 nucleotide sequence: TGTGCCACCAGCAGAGTCGCGCGGGACACTGAAGCTTTCTTT.

The chain carries TRBV5-1 and TRBJ1-1, with D tentatively TRBD1 (5 bases). Germline V lookup: CDR1 SGHRS, CDR2 YFSETQ. Trimming stripped 7 bases from V and 0 bases from J, with 19 bases between. The length of the CDR3 is 16 residues. Here the CDR3 reads CASPGPGGEMNTEAFF. CDR3 nucleotide sequence: TGCGCCAGCCCAGGGCCGGGGGGGGAGATGAACACTGAAGCTTTCTTT.

This sequence joins TRBV21-1 and TRBJ1-1; TRBD1 is the table's D call and was not checked against the DNA. TRBV21-1 is a recognized pseudogene. The CDR3 covers 14 residues. The CDR3 protein is CASSKVFRNTEAFF. The CDR3 bases are TGTGCCAGCAGCAAAGTTTTCAGGAACACTGAAGCTTTCTTT.